These 13 T cell receptor beta chains originate from one sample sequenced in a study of a mutant IDH1 vaccine in newly diagnosed glioma (dated by TCRdb to the early 2020s). Preparation of the library involved the immunoSEQ multiplex PCR assay. The table was pulled from immuneACCESS by TCRdb, which kept in-frame rearrangements only. Such tables lose some clones; where checked, under half of the loss comes from unresolved V genes, and the rest has no known cause. Counted in this sample were around 50,000 clones; about nine tenths of them appeared once. The ten largest clones add up to approximately 4.6% of the sample. No cognate antigen is known for these TCRs. Sample time point, as interpreted from the label and publication: week 5, during vaccination. Every vaccine dose consisted of 300 ug of a 20-mer mutant IDH1 peptide in Montanide, administered subcutaneously together with topical imiquimod. The specimen comprised PBMCs, sampled from a glioma patient whose treatment included an IDH1 peptide vaccine. These receptors originate from a woman in her thirties or forties with glioma.

The chain recombines TRBV4-1 with TRBJ1-1; weak D call: TRBD1 (6 bases). The CDR3 sequence is 15 residues long. V gave up 2 bases and J gave up 7 bases, with 17 bases separating them. The germline CDR1 and CDR2 sequences are MGHRA and YSYEKL. The CDR3 loop reads CASSQFTVRTVEAFF. In DNA form, the CDR3 reads TGCGCCAGCAGCCAATTTACCGTCCGGACAGTTGAAGCTTTCTTT.

This chain joins TRBV6-5 and TRBJ1-2; D unclear. The CDR3 has 13 residues. The germline V gene has CDR1 MNHEY and CDR2 SVGAGI. V gave up 5 bases and J gave up 0 bases, with 7 bases separating them. CDR3: CASSQQTNYGYTF. In DNA form, the CDR3 reads TGTGCCAGCAGTCAACAAACTAACTATGGCTACACCTTC.

The chain couples TRBV28 to TRBJ2-3; D gene uncertain. This CDR3 has 12 amino acids. The germline V gene encodes CDR1 MDHEN and CDR2 SYDVKM. V was cut by 4 bases and J by 6 bases, with 8 bases left in between. CDR3 region: CASSSYRDTQYF. DNA for the CDR3: TGTGCCAGCAGTTCATATCGGGATACGCAGTATTTT.

This chain's CDR3 is CAISPTDGEAFF. For the CDR3, the DNA is TGTGCCATCAGCCCGACAGACGGGGAAGCTTTCTTT. This sequence joins TRBV10-3 and TRBJ1-1, with D possibly TRBD1 on 5 matching bases. CDR1 is ENHRY and CDR2 is SYGVKD in the germline V gene. This CDR3 is built from 12 residues. Trimming took off 6 bases at V and 8 bases at J, with 13 bases between the two ends.

V is TRBV18 and J is TRBJ2-1, with 10 nucleotides matching TRBD2. CDR1 and CDR2 (germline): KGHSH, LQKENI. V shed 3 bases, J shed 6 bases, and the junction held 11 bases outside the gene matches. The CDR3 contains 17 residues. DNA of the CDR3: TGTGCCAGCTCACCCCTGGGGAGTCTAGCGGGAGTCAATGAGCAGTTCTTC. This translates into CASSPLGSLAGVNEQFF. Together with reference TRBV18 and TRBJ2-1, the CDR3 gives the full variable domain: NAGVMQNPRHLVRRRGQEARLRCSPMKGHSHVYWYRQLPEEGLKFMVYLQKENIIDESGMPKERFSAEFPKEGPSILRIQQVVRGDSAAYFCASSPLGSLAGVNEQFFGPGTRLTVL.

CDR3 nucleotides: TGCACCAGTAAACTCCAGGGGGCGGTACAGCCCCAGCATTTT. Translation gives CTSKLQGAVQPQHF. The rearrangement links TRBV1 to TRBJ1-5; the D call in the table, TRBD1, was not verified against the DNA. TRBV1 is given as a pseudogene. This CDR3 spans 14 amino acids.

The rearrangement joins TRBV7-8 to TRBJ2-3; D is possibly TRBD1 (5 bases). Trimming took off 1 base at V and 4 bases at J, with 15 bases between the two ends. This CDR3 is 16 amino acids long. Per germline, CDR1 SGHVS and CDR2 FQNEAQ. CDR3 sequence: CASSLDGALTSDTQYF. The CDR3, as DNA: TGTGCCAGCAGCTTAGATGGGGCGCTTACCTCAGATACGCAGTATTTT.

The V call is TRBV7-6, the J call TRBJ2-2; D call uncertain. V lost 5 bases to trimming and J lost 3 bases, with 10 bases between them. From germline, CDR1 is SGHVS and CDR2 FNYEAQ. This CDR3 has 14 amino acids. The CDR3 reads CASSPLYYTGELFF. The CDR3 DNA reads as TGTGCCAGCAGCCCACTTTACTACACCGGGGAGCTGTTTTTT.

This chain links TRBV11-2 with TRBJ1-4, with D hard to call. V was pared by 1 base and J by 8 bases, with 14 bases between. This CDR3 has 15 amino acids. Germline V gene sequence: CDR1 SGHAT, CDR2 FQNNGV. CDR3 coding DNA: TGTGCCAGCAGCTTAGGACGACGACCAGGAGAAAAACTGTTTTTT. Translated: CASSLGRRPGEKLFF.

This sequence joins TRBV6-1 and TRBJ2-3; 12 positions match TRBD1. The junction had 12 bases not matched to a gene; V was cut back by 11 bases and J by 6 bases. Germline V gives CDR1 MNHNS, CDR2 SASEGT. The CDR3 is 15 amino acids. The CDR3 region has the DNA TGTGCCTGCCTCCGGGACAGGGGGCGCCTGGATACGCAGTATTTT. Translating it yields CACLRDRGRLDTQYF.

The rearrangement uses TRBV6-1 and TRBJ2-1, with 12 bases fitting TRBD2. This CDR3 contains 13 residues. V dropped 6 bases and J dropped 8; count of bases not matched to a gene: 2. Germline V gene data show CDR1 as MNHNS and CDR2 as SASEGT. CDR3: CASRTSGRYEQFF. In DNA, the CDR3 is TGTGCCAGCAGGACTAGCGGGAGATATGAGCAGTTCTTC.

V usage is TRBV2 and J usage is TRBJ1-1, with 8 nucleotides matching TRBD1. The V gene's germline CDR1 is SNHLY and CDR2 FYNNEI. The V and J ends lost 8 bases and 1 base, in that order; junction bases with no gene match: 6. The CDR3 covers 14 residues. The CDR3 reads CASSGGPRNTEAFF. CDR3 nucleotides: TGTGCCAGCTCAGGGGGCCCAAGGAACACTGAAGCTTTCTTT.

The chain employs TRBV5-5 and TRBJ2-1; 8 bases align to TRBD2. This CDR3 comprises 17 residues. Germline values: CDR1 SGHKS, CDR2 YYEKEE (reference sequence). Unmatched junction bases numbered 9, after V lost 0 bases and J lost 4 bases. Here the CDR3 reads CASSLGITSGYYNEQFF. Written as DNA, the CDR3 is TGTGCCAGCAGCTTGGGGATTACTAGCGGTTATTACAATGAGCAGTTCTTC.